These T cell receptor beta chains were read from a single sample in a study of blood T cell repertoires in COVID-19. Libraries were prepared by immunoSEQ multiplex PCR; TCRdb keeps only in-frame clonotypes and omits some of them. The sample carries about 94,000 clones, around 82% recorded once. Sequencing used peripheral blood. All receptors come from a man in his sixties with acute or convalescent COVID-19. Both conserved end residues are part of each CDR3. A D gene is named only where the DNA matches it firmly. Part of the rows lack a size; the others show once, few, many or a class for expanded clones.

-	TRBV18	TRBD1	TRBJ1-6	CASSPPFGDSYNSPLHF	TGTGCCAGCTCACCACCTTTCGGGGACAGCTATAATTCACCCCTCCACTTT
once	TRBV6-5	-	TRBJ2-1	CASTPLDEQFF	TGTGCCAGCACTCCCCTCGATGAGCAGTTCTTC
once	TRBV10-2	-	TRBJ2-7	CASSDELVLSYEQYF	TGCGCCAGCAGCGATGAACTAGTTTTGTCCTACGAGCAGTACTTC
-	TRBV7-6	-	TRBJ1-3	CASSLWGHGGNTIYF	TGTGCCAGCAGCTTATGGGGACACGGTGGAAACACCATATATTTT
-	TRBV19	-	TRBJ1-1	CATLVGGTEAFF	TGTGCCACCTTAGTGGGGGGCACTGAAGCTTTCTTT
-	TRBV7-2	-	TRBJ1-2	CASSLSGTPDYGYTF	TGTGCCAGCAGCTTAAGCGGGACGCCCGACTATGGCTACACCTTC
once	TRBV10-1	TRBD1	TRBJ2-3	CANSPSGGLRTDTQYF	TGCGCCAACAGTCCTTCAGGGGGCCTCCGCACAGATACGCAGTATTTT
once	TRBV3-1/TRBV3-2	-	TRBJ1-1	CASSLRTGVNTEAFF	TGTGCCAGCAGCCTCCGGACGGGAGTGAACACTGAAGCTTTCTTT
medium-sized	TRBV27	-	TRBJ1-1	CASSYRGFAEAFF	TGTGCCAGCAGTTATAGGGGGTTCGCTGAAGCTTTCTTT
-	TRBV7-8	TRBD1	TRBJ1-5	CASSRGQGAVNQPQHF	TGTGCCAGCAGCCGGGGACAGGGGGCGGTCAATCAGCCCCAGCATTTT
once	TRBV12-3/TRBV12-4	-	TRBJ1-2	CASSFQTGGYTF	TGTGCCAGCAGTTTTCAGACAGGTGGCTACACCTTC
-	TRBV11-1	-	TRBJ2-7	CASSLRTPALDEQYF	TGTGCCAGCAGCTTGAGAACCCCCGCACTGGACGAGCAGTACTTC
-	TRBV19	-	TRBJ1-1	CAAGNTEAFF	TGTGCGGCAGGGAACACTGAAGCTTTCTTT
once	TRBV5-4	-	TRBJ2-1	CASSFAGADNEQFF	TGTGCCAGCAGCTTTGCGGGGGCAGACAATGAGCAGTTCTTC
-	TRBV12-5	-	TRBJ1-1	CASGPRAYEAFF	TGTGCTAGTGGTCCCCGCGCCTATGAAGCTTTCTTT
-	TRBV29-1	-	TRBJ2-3	CSVAELNTDTQYF	TGCAGCGTTGCGGAGTTAAACACAGATACGCAGTATTTT
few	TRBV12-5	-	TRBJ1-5	CASGLASTDSLNQPQHF	TGTGCTAGTGGTTTGGCCTCCACGGACAGCCTTAATCAGCCCCAGCATTTT
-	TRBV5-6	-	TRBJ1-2	CATHAGQLAGYTF	TGTGCCACCCACGCTGGGCAGTTGGCTGGCTACACCTTC
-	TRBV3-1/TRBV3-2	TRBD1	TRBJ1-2	CASSQPGTEINYGYTF	TGTGCCAGCAGCCAACCCGGGACAGAAATTAACTATGGCTACACCTTC
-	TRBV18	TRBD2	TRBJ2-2	CASSPLGTSGPNTGELFF	TGTGCCAGCTCACCTCTTGGGACTAGCGGTCCGAACACCGGGGAGCTGTTTTTT
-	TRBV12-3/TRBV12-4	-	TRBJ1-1	CASGLGLTEAFF	TGTGCCAGCGGCCTGGGACTCACTGAAGCTTTCTTT
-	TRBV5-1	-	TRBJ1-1	CASSLVVGLRPEAFF	TGCGCCAGCAGCTTGGTAGTTGGGTTGCGGCCTGAAGCTTTCTTT
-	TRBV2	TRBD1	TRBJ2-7	CASSDRTGYEQYF	TGTGCCAGCAGTGATCGGACAGGGTACGAGCAGTACTTC
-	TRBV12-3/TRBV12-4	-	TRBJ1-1	CASYLGTEAFF	TGTGCCAGCTACCTCGGCACTGAAGCTTTCTTT
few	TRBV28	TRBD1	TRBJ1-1	CASSYRGLTEAFF	TGTGCCAGCAGTTACAGGGGGCTCACTGAAGCTTTCTTT
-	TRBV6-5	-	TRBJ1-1	CASSLGQNTEAFF	TGTGCCAGCAGCTTAGGACAGAACACTGAAGCTTTCTTT
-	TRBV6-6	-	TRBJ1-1	CASGEGGTEAFF	TGTGCCAGTGGGGAGGGGGGCACTGAAGCTTTCTTT
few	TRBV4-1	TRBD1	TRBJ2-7	CASSQRPDTDRGYEQYF	TGCGCCAGCAGCCAAAGGCCAGATACAGACAGGGGGTACGAGCAGTACTTC
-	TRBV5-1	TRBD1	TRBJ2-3	CASSWGTGSTDTQYF	TGCGCCAGCAGCTGGGGGACAGGGAGCACAGATACGCAGTATTTT
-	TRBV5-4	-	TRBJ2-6	CASSLRGFGANVLTF	TGTGCCAGCAGCTTGCGTGGCTTTGGGGCCAACGTCCTGACTTTC
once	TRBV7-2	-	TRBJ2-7	CASSYPGAYEQYF	TGTGCCAGCAGCTACCCCGGGGCCTACGAGCAGTACTTC
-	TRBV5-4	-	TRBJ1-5	CASSPVPGHDSNQPQHF	TGTGCCAGCAGCCCGGTCCCGGGACATGATAGCAATCAGCCCCAGCATTTT
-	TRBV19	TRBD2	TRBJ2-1	CASRRGGYSYNEQFF	TGTGCCAGTAGACGGGGGGGCTACTCCTACAATGAGCAGTTCTTC
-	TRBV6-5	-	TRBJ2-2	CATREQWGAGELFF	TGTGCCACCCGGGAGCAGTGGGGTGCCGGGGAGCTGTTTTTT
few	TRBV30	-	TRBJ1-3	CAWSSWAASGNTIYF	TGTGCCTGGAGTTCCTGGGCCGCATCTGGAAACACCATATATTTT
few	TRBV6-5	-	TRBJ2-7	CASSPRGRGEEQYF	TGTGCCAGCAGTCCCCGGGGCAGGGGTGAGGAGCAGTACTTC
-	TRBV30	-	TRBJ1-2	CALWRGAANYGYTF	TGTGCCTTATGGCGGGGGGCGGCTAACTATGGCTACACCTTC